Included here is one T cell receptor (beta chain) sequence, with context. Methods used by the authors: Estimates of nucleated cell counts were drawn from the amplification of reference gene primers. Produced via immunoSEQ multiplex PCR; TCRdb's table is partial and in-frame only. The V and J calls and the clone size are those of that table, but D and trimming were determined from the DNA. The table shows about 160,000 clones, with more than 75% occurring only once. The CDR3 extends over 15 amino acids. Trimming at V came to 3 bases and at J to 0 bases, leaving 1 base not matched to a gene. CDR1 is LNHDA, CDR2 SQIVND, per germline (reference sequence). This sample is drawn from a study of blood T cell repertoires in COVID-19. Looking at the study overall: T cells, B-cell-depleted T cells, or PBMCs supplied cDNA or gDNA.

The receptor was isolated from a woman in her seventies with COVID-19, enrolled during active disease. The sequenced material came from peripheral blood. J is TRBJ1-1 and V is TRBV19; 10 nucleotides match TRBD1. This CDR3 reads CASSIDRGLNTEAFF. In DNA, the CDR3 is TGTGCCAGTAGTATCGACAGGGGGCTGAACACTGAAGCTTTCTTT. The full variable domain, with the rest looked up from reference TRBV19 and TRBJ1-1, is DGGITQSPKYLFRKEGQNVTLSCEQNLNHDAMYWYRQDPGQGLRLIYYSQIVNDFQKGDIAEGYSVSREKKESFPLTVTSAQKNPTAFYLCASSIDRGLNTEAFFGQGTRLTVV.